These T cell receptor beta chains were read from a single sample in a study of quantifying T cell responses using KT2 cells. MiXCR, applied by TCRdb to the UMI-ligation and nested PCR reads, yields one record per CDR3 protein. Counted here are under 35,000 distinct CDR3 sequences, 10% occurring once; the ten biggest clones make up roughly 10%. Source material: PBMCs spiked with cells of the T cell clone KT2. These receptors were taken from a human donor. Each CDR3 is given without its conserved first and last residue. D genes are given only for firm matches.

D gene | CDR3 length | J gene | V gene | CDR3 protein
NA | 12 | TRBJ2-1 | TRBV29-1 | SVERQMSYNEQF
TRBD2 | 13 | TRBJ2-1 | TRBV4-1 | ASSQDSGTINEQF
TRBD1 | 14 | TRBJ1-2 | TRBV20-1 | SASTTGAISSYGYT
NA | 11 | TRBJ1-5 | TRBV2 | ASGRLDNQPQH
NA | 11 | TRBJ2-5 | TRBV5-1 | ASSLAVSETQY
TRBD2 | 13 | TRBJ2-3 | TRBV12-3/TRBV12-4 | ASSLETSGEYTQY
NA | 12 | TRBJ2-7 | TRBV20-1 | SALPDRRAYEQY
NA | 14 | TRBJ1-4 | TRBV12-3/TRBV12-4 | ASSLARGESNEKLF
NA | 12 | TRBJ2-2 | TRBV20-1 | SARVSSNTGELF
NA | 13 | TRBJ2-3 | TRBV18 | ASSPFTTSTDTQY
NA | 13 | TRBJ2-5 | TRBV3-1 | ASSQDRLDKRTQY
TRBD1 | 12 | TRBJ2-3 | TRBV29-1 | SVDQDRASETQY
NA | 11 | TRBJ2-1 | TRBV27 | ASSLSAVGEQF
NA | 12 | TRBJ2-2 | TRBV6-5 | ASSYRWNTGELF
NA | 11 | TRBJ1-4 | TRBV27 | ASSLSFFEKLF
NA | 13 | TRBJ2-1 | TRBV20-1 | SARLLESSYNEQF
NA | 12 | TRBJ1-2 | TRBV4-1 | ASSQAGQTYGYT
NA | 11 | TRBJ1-1 | TRBV4-1 | ASSQARGTEAF
NA | 10 | TRBJ1-1 | TRBV12-3/TRBV12-4 | ASSYSNTEAF
NA | 9 | TRBJ2-5 | TRBV5-6 | ASSLKETQY
TRBD2 | 13 | TRBJ2-1 | TRBV24-1 | ATSVGLAGSNEQF
NA | 12 | TRBJ2-3 | TRBV7-9 | ASSHRAQSDTQY
NA | 11 | TRBJ2-5 | TRBV7-3 | ASSTGPSETQY
TRBD2 | 14 | TRBJ2-2 | TRBV5-1 | ASTGGTSGIAGELF
NA | 11 | TRBJ2-7 | TRBV19 | ASRGTGAYEQY
NA | 12 | TRBJ2-1 | TRBV20-1 | SARDNRVYNEQF
NA | 12 | TRBJ1-1 | TRBV5-1 | ASSSQGRVTEAF
NA | 12 | TRBJ2-4 | TRBV2 | ASMFVLAKNIQY
NA | 12 | TRBJ2-7 | TRBV12-3/TRBV12-4 | ASSLQRGFGEQY
TRBD2 | 16 | TRBJ2-7 | TRBV7-3 | ASSLKLAGMVLSYEQY
TRBD1 | 14 | TRBJ1-6 | TRBV5-4 | ASSAKDRVKGSPLH
TRBD1 | 11 | TRBJ1-2 | TRBV6-1 | ASIDRAIYGYT
TRBD1 | 13 | TRBJ1-1 | TRBV16 | ASSQRTGGGTEAF
NA | 10 | TRBJ1-1 | TRBV20-1 | SARAGDTEAF
NA | 14 | TRBJ1-4 | TRBV6-5 | ASSYSKGRTNEKLF
NA | 12 | TRBJ2-7 | TRBV15 | ATSTLPDLYEQY
NA | 10 | TRBJ2-3 | TRBV27 | ASSLTRDTQY
NA | 12 | TRBJ1-6 | TRBV4-3 | ASSQGWDNSPLH
NA | 9 | TRBJ2-3 | TRBV10-3 | ATSSTDTQY
TRBD1 | 18 | TRBJ2-3 | TRBV13 | ASSGGQEAPNWYNTDTQY
TRBD2 | 17 | TRBJ2-1 | TRBV6-2/TRBV6-3 | ASSPQLWGLSNLYNEQF
TRBD2 | 12 | TRBJ2-1 | TRBV11-2 | ASSSGLAGGEQF
TRBD1 | 10 | TRBJ1-5 | TRBV29-1 | SVGQPGQPQH
NA | 9 | TRBJ1-1 | TRBV30 | AWSVYTEAF
NA | 11 | TRBJ1-5 | TRBV14 | ASSDGFNQPQH
NA | 13 | TRBJ2-3 | TRBV11-2 | ASSLTASNLDTQY
TRBD1 | 12 | TRBJ1-5 | TRBV24-1 | ATSRDSSNQPQH
NA | 12 | TRBJ2-1 | TRBV7-9 | ASSLVQGQDEQF
TRBD1 | 12 | TRBJ1-2 | TRBV3-1 | ASSQDWQGAGYT
TRBD2 | 15 | TRBJ2-1 | TRBV5-1 | ASSLGAGVSSYNEQF
TRBD2 | 14 | TRBJ2-1 | TRBV7-3 | ASSLQGGTSFSEQF
NA | 11 | TRBJ2-5 | TRBV21-1 | ASSRHRVKAQY
TRBD2 | 12 | TRBJ2-7 | TRBV7-2 | ASSWTSGADEQY
NA | 13 | TRBJ2-7 | TRBV9 | ASSVDGGSSYEQY
TRBD2 | 16 | TRBJ2-3 | TRBV20-1 | SARDRLIASGGPDTQY
TRBD2 | 13 | TRBJ2-3 | TRBV14 | ASSQGTIYTDTQY
NA | 13 | TRBJ1-2 | TRBV27 | ASSLYGYSNYGYT
NA | 12 | TRBJ2-3 | TRBV29-1 | SVAGILRTDTQY
NA | 11 | TRBJ2-5 | TRBV27 | ASSWSVGETQY